This is a list of T cell receptor beta chains from one sample in a study of blood T cell repertoires in COVID-19. Sequenced by immunoSEQ multiplex PCR; TCRdb stores in-frame clones only, minus some. Of approximately 140,000 clones listed, 80% to 90% are singletons. The source material was peripheral blood. Receptors were obtained from a man aged 50 to 59 with active or convalescent COVID-19. CDR3s leave out the opening cysteine and the closing phenylalanine or tryptophan.

j_call | v_call | cdr3_aa
TRBJ2-1 | TRBV5-1 | ASSELAGGHATNNEQF
TRBJ1-5 | TRBV4-3 | ASSQDHGAQPQH
TRBJ1-5 | TRBV5-5 | ASSLGQNNQPQH
TRBJ2-6 | TRBV21-1 | ASRERQSSGANVLT
TRBJ1-2 | TRBV5-8 | ASSPDRHGYT
TRBJ2-7 | TRBV30 | AWSTGQGAGEQY
TRBJ1-2 | TRBV29-1 | SVDGGGRYGYT
TRBJ2-7 | TRBV7-8 | ASSPGTSGIYEQY
TRBJ1-4 | TRBV7-6 | ASRRRQGFGEKLF
TRBJ1-5 | TRBV5-1 | ASSFSGGNNQPQH
TRBJ2-2 | TRBV30 | AGNSGTRNTGELF
TRBJ2-1 | TRBV19 | ASISAGTYNEQF
TRBJ2-1 | TRBV7-2 | ASSSRLAGGTNEQF
TRBJ1-1 | TRBV7-9 | ASSSDRNMNTEAF
TRBJ2-3 | TRBV4-3 | ASSLGGADTQY
TRBJ2-1 | TRBV27 | ASSLQGSYNEQF
TRBJ2-1 | TRBV5-1 | ASSVVLAGGQYNEQF
TRBJ1-6 | TRBV19 | ASSEDREGYSPLH
TRBJ2-3 | TRBV11-3 | ASSYTGRGTDTQY
TRBJ2-3 | TRBV3-1/TRBV3-2 | ASSPKFRDKKY
TRBJ2-6 | TRBV29-1 | SVGTGGSGANVLT
TRBJ1-2 | TRBV19 | ASSVRGNGYT
TRBJ1-4 | TRBV6-5 | ASGKTGTTNEKLF
TRBJ2-5 | TRBV29-1 | SARRRVTQETQY
TRBJ1-6 | TRBV7-2 | ASSLASQGRSPLH
TRBJ2-5 | TRBV5-4 | ASSLARLTETQY
TRBJ2-2 | TRBV2 | ASTTGTGSNTGELF
TRBJ1-1 | TRBV10-2 | ASIGQPNTEAF
TRBJ1-2 | TRBV5-4 | ASSLLQGAPGT
TRBJ2-7 | TRBV4-1 | ASSQEAGARSYEQY
TRBJ2-5 | TRBV6-2/TRBV6-3 | ASSRGTAQY
TRBJ1-1 | TRBV12-3/TRBV12-4 | ASTAAWRAF
TRBJ2-2 | TRBV7-2 | ASSLSGGAGELF
TRBJ1-1 | TRBV5-1 | ASSPLGQLNTEAF
TRBJ1-6 | TRBV20-1 | SASDDRENSPLH
TRBJ1-1 | TRBV19 | ASNLQGVNTEAF
TRBJ1-2 | TRBV29-1 | SVPAGPSDRGDGYT
TRBJ2-3 | TRBV29-1 | SVEEAGLGSDTQY
TRBJ2-2 | TRBV6-6 | ASTWDSNTGELF
TRBJ1-5 | TRBV29-1 | SVGAGGGQPQH
TRBJ1-5 | TRBV18 | ASSPDQVQPQH
TRBJ2-5 | TRBV6-5 | ASRTGTSGPRFQY
TRBJ1-1 | TRBV5-6 | ASSLVGSGVF
TRBJ1-1 | TRBV3-1/TRBV3-2 | ASSQSSHRANTEAF
TRBJ1-1 | TRBV5-1 | ASSPTEGLNTEAF
TRBJ2-7 | TRBV11-3 | ASSLGAGAGYEQY
TRBJ2-7 | TRBV7-2 | ASSFPGTSGSYEQY
TRBJ2-4 | TRBV6-2/TRBV6-3 | ASSTLQGQRNIQY
TRBJ1-5 | TRBV29-1 | SVEEGQGIGQPQH
TRBJ1-6 | TRBV19 | ASSAWTGGSSPLH
TRBJ1-1 | TRBV6-6 | ASTYERTEAF
TRBJ2-3 | TRBV5-4 | ASSLDGSVTDTQY
TRBJ2-3 | TRBV24-1 | ATSDPGLRGSDTQY
TRBJ2-5 | TRBV19 | ASSIGGSQETQY
TRBJ1-1 | TRBV27 | ASSSGIKRSEAF